This is a list of T cell receptor beta chains from one sample in a study of cytomegalovirus exposure and HLA in healthy donors. Assay: immunoSEQ multiplex PCR; the TCRdb copy retains only in-frame clones and omits some. The data show 65,000 or so clones, approximately 90% seen once. The sequenced sample consisted of PBMCs. These receptors were collected from a woman younger than 30 in good health and CMV-seronegative. Both conserved end residues are part of each CDR3. The D gene is left open where the match is weak. Clone size is given for some rows only: seen once, a few or many times, or a class if the clone is expanded.

j_call v_call d_call clone_size cdr3_nt cdr3_aa
TRBJ2-3 TRBV11-3 NA NA TGTGCCAGCAGCTTAACAACTATACTGGATACGCAGTATTTT CASSLTTILDTQYF
TRBJ1-4 TRBV11-2 NA NA TGTGCCAGCAGCTTAGGGACTCACCCAACTAATGAAAAACTGTTTTTT CASSLGTHPTNEKLFF
TRBJ2-5 TRBV5-1 TRBD2 NA TGCGCCAGCAGCGCTGGTTTGACTAGCGGGGGGGGCACTGAACAAGAGACCCAGTACTTC CASSAGLTSGGGTEQETQYF
TRBJ2-1 TRBV11-3 NA NA TGTGCCAGCAGCTTATCCCCGAGCAGGGGTGGACACAATGAGCAGTTCTTC CASSLSPSRGGHNEQFF
TRBJ1-2 TRBV5-5 TRBD1 NA TGTGCCAGCAGCCCCGGGACAGATGGCTACACCTTC CASSPGTDGYTF
TRBJ1-5 TRBV9 TRBD1 NA TGTGCCAGCAGCGAGGATGCAGGGGGGTCGCCCCAGCATTTT CASSEDAGGSPQHF
TRBJ2-1 TRBV28 TRBD2 NA TGTGCCAGCAGCTATATGATAGAACTAGCGGGAGGAACGTATGAGCAGTTCTTC CASSYMIELAGGTYEQFF
TRBJ2-7 TRBV4-1 TRBD2 NA TGCGCCAGCAGCGATAGCCCCGGGGGGACCCTAAAGAACGAGCAGTACTTC CASSDSPGGTLKNEQYF
TRBJ1-2 TRBV23-1 NA NA TGCGCCAGCAGTCAACCCCTCTTC CASSQPLF
TRBJ1-2 TRBV6-1 NA NA TGTGCCAGCAGCACAGGGATAGCTAACTATGGCTACACCTTC CASSTGIANYGYTF
TRBJ1-4 TRBV7-2 NA NA TGTGCCAGCAGCTTAGCCCGAGGCGCGGGGGAAAAACTGTTTTTT CASSLARGAGEKLFF
TRBJ2-1 TRBV6-5 TRBD1 NA TGTGCCAGCAGTACAAACAGGGGGACCTACAATGAGCAGTTCTTC CASSTNRGTYNEQFF
TRBJ1-6 TRBV19 TRBD1 NA TGTGCCAGTAGTGGACAGGGAGGGGGATATAATTCACCCCTCCACTTT CASSGQGGGYNSPLHF
TRBJ1-3 TRBV29-1 NA once TGCAGCGTTGAAGGGGCCAGCATGTACTCTGGAAACACCATATATTTT CSVEGASMYSGNTIYF
TRBJ2-6 TRBV5-6 TRBD2 NA TGTGCCAGCAGGAGACTAGCGGGGGGTCGCTCTGGGGCCAACGTCCTGACTTTC CASRRLAGGRSGANVLTF
TRBJ2-7 TRBV9 TRBD2 NA TGTGCCAGCAACGCGGGAGATTTGGGCGAGCAGTACTTC CASNAGDLGEQYF
TRBJ1-1 TRBV28 NA NA TGTGCCAGCAGTTCCCGGGATCAGAACACTGAAGCTTTCTTT CASSSRDQNTEAFF
TRBJ2-7 TRBV4-3 TRBD2 NA TGCGCCAGCAGCCACCATCCACCCACTAGCGGGAGGGCCTACGAGCAGTACTTC CASSHHPPTSGRAYEQYF
TRBJ1-1 TRBV11-2 NA NA TGTGCCAGCAGCTCCTCTTGGGGGGCTGAAGCTTTCTTT CASSSSWGAEAFF
TRBJ1-1 TRBV4-1 NA NA TGCGCCAGCAGCCAAGCCCTAATGAACACTGAAGCTTTCTTT CASSQALMNTEAFF
TRBJ1-1 TRBV27 TRBD1 NA TGTGCCAGCAGTTGGGGGACAGGGTTTGAAGCTTTCTTT CASSWGTGFEAFF
TRBJ2-2 TRBV5-1 NA NA TGCGCCAGCAGATCGTCCGTCCAAGCAATGTTTTTT CASRSSVQAMFF
TRBJ1-2 TRBV5-1 TRBD1 NA TGCGCCAGCAGCACTCGGACAGGGGGCGATGGCTACACCTTC CASSTRTGGDGYTF
TRBJ2-3 TRBV9 NA NA TGTGCCAGCAGCGCCTCAGGCACAGATACGCAGTATTTT CASSASGTDTQYF
TRBJ2-7 TRBV18 TRBD2 NA TGTGCCAGCTCACGTCGCCCTAGCGGGTCGTCCTACGAGCAGTACTTC CASSRRPSGSSYEQYF
TRBJ2-7 TRBV5-1 NA many TGCGCCAGCACCCAAGGGATGGGGGCTAGCGGAGGCTACGAGCAGTACTTC CASTQGMGASGGYEQYF
TRBJ2-5 TRBV6-6 TRBD1 once TGTGCCAGCAGTTCCCGGGACAGGGACCTTCAAGAGACCCAGTACTTC CASSSRDRDLQETQYF
TRBJ2-3 TRBV28 NA NA TGTGCCAGCAGTCTTGGACAAGTCACAGATACGCAGTATTTT CASSLGQVTDTQYF
TRBJ2-1 TRBV27 TRBD2 NA TGTGCCAGCAGTCCGGGACTAGGACCTAGCTCCTACAATGAGCAGTTCTTC CASSPGLGPSSYNEQFF
TRBJ2-7 TRBV2 TRBD2 NA TGTGCCAGCAGTGAATCGGCGGGGGGGCCCGACGAGCAGTACTTC CASSESAGGPDEQYF
TRBJ2-5 TRBV28 TRBD2 NA TGTGCCAGCACCCCCAGGGGGGCTAGCGGGACGGAGACCCAGTACTTC CASTPRGASGTETQYF
TRBJ1-1 TRBV11-3 NA once TGTGCCAGCAGCCTAGCTACTGAAGCTTTCTTT CASSLATEAFF
TRBJ1-1 TRBV5-1 NA NA TGCGCCAGCAGCTTAAATGTTCCAAACACTGAAGCTTTCTTT CASSLNVPNTEAFF
TRBJ1-1 TRBV4-2 NA NA TGTGCCAGCAGCGAGGACAGGAACACTGAAGCTTTCTTT CASSEDRNTEAFF
TRBJ2-3 TRBV11-3 TRBD1 NA TGTGCCAGCAGCTCCACGACAGGGGTCGAGGGGGATACGCAGTATTTT CASSSTTGVEGDTQYF
TRBJ2-2 TRBV15 TRBD2 once TGTGCCACCAGCCCAAAAAGGGCGGGGGATAACACCGGGGAGCTGTTTTTT CATSPKRAGDNTGELFF
TRBJ2-7 TRBV5-5 NA NA TGTGCCAGCAGCTTATCGAGGGGGTCCCACGAGCAGTACTTC CASSLSRGSHEQYF
TRBJ1-3 TRBV18 NA NA TGTGCCAGCTCACCTAACCTAGACAGCTCTGGAAACACCATATATTTT CASSPNLDSSGNTIYF
TRBJ2-3 TRBV6-4 TRBD2 NA TGTGCCAGCAGTGACTCTCGCGGGGGGACGGCAGATACGCAGTATTTT CASSDSRGGTADTQYF
TRBJ1-1 TRBV2 TRBD1 NA TGTGCCAGCAAACAGGGGCGGGCTGAAGCTTTCTTT CASKQGRAEAFF
TRBJ2-7 TRBV7-2 NA NA TGTGCCAGCAGCTTAACACTAGTTCCCGAGCAGTACTTC CASSLTLVPEQYF
TRBJ2-5 TRBV6-1 TRBD2 few TGTGCCAGCAGTGAAGCAGCGGGGGGGCCAGAGACCCAGTACTTC CASSEAAGGPETQYF
TRBJ2-1 TRBV11-1 TRBD1 NA TGTGCCAGCAGCCTGGGACAGCCCTACAATGAGCAGTTCTTC CASSLGQPYNEQFF
TRBJ1-2 TRBV5-6 TRBD1 once TGTGCCAGCAGCTTGTCGGCCAGGGGGCGCGTGAATTCAGGCTACACCTTC CASSLSARGRVNSGYTF
TRBJ1-5 TRBV28 NA NA TGTGCCAGCCTTTCGAACCCAGTGAATCAGCCCCAGCATTTT CASLSNPVNQPQHF
TRBJ1-1 TRBV6-1 TRBD1 NA TGTGCCAGCAGTGAGACAGGGGAGTCGGCTGAAGCTTTCTTT CASSETGESAEAFF
TRBJ1-1 TRBV18 NA NA TGTGCCAGCTCTCAACTTCGGGGGGGGAACACTGAAGCTTTCTTT CASSQLRGGNTEAFF
TRBJ1-1 TRBV19 TRBD1 NA TGTGCCAGTAGTTCGAACAGGGGTAACACTGAAGCTTTCTTT CASSSNRGNTEAFF
TRBJ2-7 TRBV19 TRBD2 once TGTGCCAGTAGCCCAGCTATCATAGCGGGCAGACCCTACGAGCAGTACTTC CASSPAIIAGRPYEQYF
TRBJ1-2 TRBV5-6 NA NA TGTGCCAGCAGCCCGAACAGCGGCGGCTACACCTTC CASSPNSGGYTF
TRBJ2-3 TRBV15 TRBD2 NA TGTGCCACTCAGCCGGGACTAGCCCCAGATACGCAGTATTTT CATQPGLAPDTQYF
TRBJ1-1 TRBV7-9 NA NA TGTGCCAGCAGCTTTTCAGGGAACACTGAAGCTTTCTTT CASSFSGNTEAFF